The T cell receptor beta chain described here comes from a study of shared clonotypes between healthy human individuals. General study results and limits: Generation probabilities were higher for clonotypes shared across all four sorted-subset donors than for unshared ones. Blood alone was sampled, and tissue repertoires likely differ.

Germline-derived CDR1 and CDR2 are MNHEY and SMNVEV (reference sequence). The CDR3 runs to 11 residues. V lost 10 bases to trimming and J lost 9 bases, with 13 bases between them. Note on this clone: Its antigen is unidentified.

Assay used: immunoSEQ multiplex PCR; TCRdb lists only in-frame clones, some missing. The sample yields over 850,000 clones, roughly 74% seen once. This receptor was obtained from a man younger than 30 in good health. Some clones in this sample may be carry-over from other donors' samples. The specimen was memory CD4+ T cells from PBMCs. Indicated subset: CD45RA-negative fraction. The chain couples TRBV27 to TRBJ2-4, with D possibly matching TRBD1 (6 bases). CDR3 DNA sequence: TGTGCCACTTTAGGGGGTGGCATTCAGTACTTC. Its translation: CATLGGGIQYF.